This TCR beta chain was found in a study of CD8 T cells in ankylosing spondylitis. Findings and limits, study-wide: For ankylosing spondylitis blood, a TCR beta motif of eight or nine highly homologous variants appeared characteristic. In reactive arthritis synovial fluid and blood, some motif variants had been reported before.

CDR3 length: 14 amino acids. Germline assignment: CDR1 SGHRS and CDR2 YFSETQ. V lost 4 bases and J 0 bases, leaving 11 bases between the germline ends. This clonotype occurred a few times. Its specificity is not known. From the 5' RACE reads, TCRdb called clonotypes with MiXCR, one entry per CDR3 protein. The sample carries 470,000 or so distinct CDR3 sequences, 25% to 30% recorded once. The sample taken for sequencing was blood, either unsorted or a sorted T cell fraction (not recorded which). The chain has TRBV5-1 and TRBJ2-7; D may be TRBD1 or TRBD2 (6 bases each). The clonotype comes from a male donor with ankylosing spondylitis. The CDR3: CASSRGDSSYEQYF. CDR3 nucleotide sequence: TGCGCCAGCAGCAGGGGGGACTCCTCCTACGAGCAGTACTTC. The full variable domain, with the rest looked up from reference TRBV5-1 and TRBJ2-7, is KAGVTQTPRYLIKTRGQQVTLSCSPISGHRSVSWYQQTPGQGLQFLFEYFSETQRNKGNFPGRFSGRQFSNSRSEMNVSTLELGDSALYLCASSRGDSSYEQYFGPGTRLTVT.